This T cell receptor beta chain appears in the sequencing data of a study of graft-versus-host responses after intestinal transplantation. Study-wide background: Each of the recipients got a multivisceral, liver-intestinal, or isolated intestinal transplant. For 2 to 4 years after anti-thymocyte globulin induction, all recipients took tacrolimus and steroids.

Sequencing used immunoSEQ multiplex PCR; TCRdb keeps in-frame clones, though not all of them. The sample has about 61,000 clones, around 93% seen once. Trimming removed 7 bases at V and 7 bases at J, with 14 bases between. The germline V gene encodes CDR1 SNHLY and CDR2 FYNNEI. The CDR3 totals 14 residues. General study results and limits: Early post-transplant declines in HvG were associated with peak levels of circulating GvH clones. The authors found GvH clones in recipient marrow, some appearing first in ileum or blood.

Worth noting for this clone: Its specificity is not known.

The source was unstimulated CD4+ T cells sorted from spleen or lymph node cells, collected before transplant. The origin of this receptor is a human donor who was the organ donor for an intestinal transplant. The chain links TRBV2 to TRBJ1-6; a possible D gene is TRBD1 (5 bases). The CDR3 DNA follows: TGTGCCAGCACCGGGACCGCCGCAAATTCACCCCTCCACTTT. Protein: CASTGTAANSPLHF.